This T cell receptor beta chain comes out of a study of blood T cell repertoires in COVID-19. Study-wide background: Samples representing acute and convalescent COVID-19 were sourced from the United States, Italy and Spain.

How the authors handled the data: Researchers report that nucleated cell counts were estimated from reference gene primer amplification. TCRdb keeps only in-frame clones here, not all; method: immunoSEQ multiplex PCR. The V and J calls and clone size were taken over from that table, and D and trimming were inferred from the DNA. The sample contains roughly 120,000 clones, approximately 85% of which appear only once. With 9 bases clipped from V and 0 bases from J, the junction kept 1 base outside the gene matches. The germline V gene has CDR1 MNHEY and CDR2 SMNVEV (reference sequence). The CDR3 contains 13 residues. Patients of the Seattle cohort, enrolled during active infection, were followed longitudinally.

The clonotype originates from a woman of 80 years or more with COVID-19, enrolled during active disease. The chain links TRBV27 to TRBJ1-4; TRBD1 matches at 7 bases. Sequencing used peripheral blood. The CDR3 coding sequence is TGTGCCAGTGGGACAGCAACTAATGAAAAACTGTTTTTT. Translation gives CASGTATNEKLFF.